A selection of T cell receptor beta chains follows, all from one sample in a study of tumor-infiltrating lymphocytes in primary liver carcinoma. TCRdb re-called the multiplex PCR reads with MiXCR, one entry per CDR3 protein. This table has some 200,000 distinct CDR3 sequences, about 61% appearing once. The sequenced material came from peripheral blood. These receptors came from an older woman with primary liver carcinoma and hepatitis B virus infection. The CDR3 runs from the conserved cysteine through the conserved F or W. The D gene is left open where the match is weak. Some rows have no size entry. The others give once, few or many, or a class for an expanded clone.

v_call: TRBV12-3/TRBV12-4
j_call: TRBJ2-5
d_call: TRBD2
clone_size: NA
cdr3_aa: CASSRREGRGAHYF
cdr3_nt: TGTGCCAGCAGTCGACGGGAGGGCAGGGGAGCCCACTATTTC

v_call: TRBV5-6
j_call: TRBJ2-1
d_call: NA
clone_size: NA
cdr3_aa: CASSLERGNVNEQFF
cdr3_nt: TGTGCCAGCAGCTTGGAAAGGGGAAATGTCAATGAGCAGTTCTTC

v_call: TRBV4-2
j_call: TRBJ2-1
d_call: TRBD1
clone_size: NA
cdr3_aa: CASSQEVEGASYNEQFF
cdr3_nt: TGTGCCAGCAGCCAAGAGGTAGAGGGGGCCTCCTACAATGAGCAGTTCTTC

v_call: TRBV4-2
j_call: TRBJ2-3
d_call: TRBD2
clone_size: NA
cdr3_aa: CASSQGLGSSLADTQYF
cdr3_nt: TGTGCCAGCAGCCAGGGACTAGGCAGCTCTTTAGCAGATACGCAGTATTTT

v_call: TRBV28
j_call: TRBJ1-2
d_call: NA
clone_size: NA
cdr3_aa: CATQRNYCYTF
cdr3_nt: TGTGCCACGCAGAGAAACTATTGCTACACCTTC

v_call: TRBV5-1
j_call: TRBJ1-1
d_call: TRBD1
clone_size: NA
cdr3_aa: CASSLGGVRDRGPMNTEAFF
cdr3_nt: TGCGCCAGCAGCCTCGGAGGGGTACGGGACAGGGGACCCATGAACACTGAAGCTTTCTTT

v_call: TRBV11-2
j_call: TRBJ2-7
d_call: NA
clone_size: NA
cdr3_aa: CASSPQDSSSYERYF
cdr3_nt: TGTGCCAGCAGCCCCCAGGACTCGAGCTCCTACGAGCGGTACTTC

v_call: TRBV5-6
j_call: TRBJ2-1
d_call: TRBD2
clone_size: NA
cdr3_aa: CASSTRQLAGYEQFF
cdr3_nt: TGTGCCAGCAGCACTCGTCAACTAGCGGGATATGAGCAGTTCTTC

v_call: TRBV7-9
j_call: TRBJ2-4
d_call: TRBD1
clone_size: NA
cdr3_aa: CASSSGPGGVNIQYF
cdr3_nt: TGTGCCAGCAGCTCCGGCCCAGGGGGTGTAAACATTCAGTACTTC

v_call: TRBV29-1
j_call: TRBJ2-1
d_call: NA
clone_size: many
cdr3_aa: CSVRDRQIYNEQFF
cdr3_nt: TGCAGCGTTCGTGACAGGCAGATTTACAATGAGCAGTTCTTC

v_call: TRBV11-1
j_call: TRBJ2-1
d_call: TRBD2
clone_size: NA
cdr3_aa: CASSSGLAGGAYNEQFF
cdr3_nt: TGTGCCAGCAGCAGTGGACTAGCGGGAGGAGCATACAATGAGCAGTTCTTC

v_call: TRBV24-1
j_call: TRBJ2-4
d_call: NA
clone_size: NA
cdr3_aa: CATSDSHWGSGIQYF
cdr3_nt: TGTGCCACCAGTGATTCTCATTGGGGCAGTGGCATTCAGTACTTC

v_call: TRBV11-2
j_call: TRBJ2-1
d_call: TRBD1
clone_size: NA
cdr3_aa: CASSLGPGGIYNEQSF
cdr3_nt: TGTGCCAGCAGCTTAGGGCCAGGGGGAATCTACAATGAGCAGTCCTTC

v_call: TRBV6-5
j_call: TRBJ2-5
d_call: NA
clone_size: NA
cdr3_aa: CASRDTRRQKTQYF
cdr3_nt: TGTGCCAGTAGGGATACTAGACGTCAAAAGACCCAGTACTTC

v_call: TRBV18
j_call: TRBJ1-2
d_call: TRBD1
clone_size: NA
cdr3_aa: CASSPGRDSYSYTF
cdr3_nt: TGTGCCAGCTCACCGGGACGGGACAGCTATAGCTACACCTTC

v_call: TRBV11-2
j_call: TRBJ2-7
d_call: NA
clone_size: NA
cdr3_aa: CASSSFRDGVYEQYF
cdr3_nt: TGTGCCAGCAGCTCATTCCGGGACGGGGTCTACGAACAGTACTTC

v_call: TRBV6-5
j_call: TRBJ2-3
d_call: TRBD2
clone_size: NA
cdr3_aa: CAITKTLAEALVDTQYF
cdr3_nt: TGTGCCATCACCAAAACTCTAGCGGAGGCCCTAGTGGATACGCAGTATTTT

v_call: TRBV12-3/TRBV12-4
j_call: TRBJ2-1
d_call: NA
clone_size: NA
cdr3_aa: CASSPAPVEGPGDELFF
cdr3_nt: TGTGCCAGCAGTCCAGCCCCAGTGGAAGGGCCCGGGGATGAGCTGTTCTTC

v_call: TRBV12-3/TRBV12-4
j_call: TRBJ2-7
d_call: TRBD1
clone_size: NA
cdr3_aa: CASSLGGQLYEEYF
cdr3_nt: TGTGCCAGCAGTTTAGGGGGACAGTTATACGAGGAGTACTTC